In this sample, the clone carrying this T cell receptor beta chain turned up a few times. What it recognizes is unknown. Sequencing templates came from extracted RNA that was reverse transcribed into cDNA. The table came from immunoSEQ multiplex PCR; TCRdb's copy has only in-frame clones and leaves some out. The sample carries about 180,000 clones, roughly 60% recorded once. Germline V gene lookup returns CDR1 SGHRS and CDR2 YFSETQ. Trimming stripped 3 bases from V and 5 bases from J, with 6 bases between. The CDR3 has 12 residues. The data were taken from a study of CD8+ T cells in alopecia areata. About the research overall: Treated patients were dosed with oral tofacitinib, taking 5 to 10 mg twice daily. Study results and limitations: In lesional scalp, particularly from alopecia totalis/universalis, clonality was higher than in normal scalp.

Lesional scalp punch biopsies and peripheral blood were collected from alopecia areata patients. The sequence was collected from a human donor with alopecia areata. The rearrangement joins TRBV5-1 to TRBJ2-1; D unresolved. The source material was CD4+ T cells sorted from blood, sampled at week 0. CDR3 protein: CASSSQDNEQFF. CDR3 in DNA: TGCGCCAGCAGCTCACAAGACAATGAGCAGTTCTTC.